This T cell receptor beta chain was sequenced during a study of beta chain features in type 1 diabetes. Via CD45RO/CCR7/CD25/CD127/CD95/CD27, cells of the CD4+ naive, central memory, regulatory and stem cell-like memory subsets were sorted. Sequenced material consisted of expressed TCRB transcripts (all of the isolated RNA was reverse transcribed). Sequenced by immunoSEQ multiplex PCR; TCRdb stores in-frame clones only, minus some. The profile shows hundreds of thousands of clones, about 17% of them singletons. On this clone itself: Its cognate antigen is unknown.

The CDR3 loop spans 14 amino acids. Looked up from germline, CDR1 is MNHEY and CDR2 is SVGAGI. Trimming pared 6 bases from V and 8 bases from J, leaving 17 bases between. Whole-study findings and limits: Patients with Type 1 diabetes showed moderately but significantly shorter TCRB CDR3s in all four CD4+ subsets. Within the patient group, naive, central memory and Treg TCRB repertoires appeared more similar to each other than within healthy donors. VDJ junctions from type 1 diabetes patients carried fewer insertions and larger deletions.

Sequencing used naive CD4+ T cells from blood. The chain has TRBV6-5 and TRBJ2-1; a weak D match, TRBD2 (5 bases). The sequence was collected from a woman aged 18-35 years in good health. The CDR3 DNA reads TGTGCCAGCAGCAGGATCCTAGCCTCCCATGAGCAGTTCTTC. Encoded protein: CASSRILASHEQFF.